Following are 2 T cell receptor beta chains from one sample sequenced in a study of graft-versus-host responses after intestinal transplantation. Sequenced by immunoSEQ multiplex PCR; TCRdb stores in-frame clones only, minus some. In the table there are around 64,000 clones, around 92% of which are singletons. Antigens of these TCRs are unknown. The specimen comprised unstimulated CD4+ T cells sorted from spleen or lymph node cells, sampled before transplant. These receptors were obtained from a human donor who was the organ donor for an intestinal transplant.

This chain connects TRBV19 to TRBJ2-2; D remains ambiguous. CDR3 length: 14 residues. Germline CDR1 is LNHDA and CDR2 is SQIVND (reference sequence). The V end lost 6 bases, the J end lost 1 base, and 9 bases lay between the germline ends. CDR3 nucleotide sequence: TGTGCCAGTAGATCCTCAGGGAACACCGGGGAGCTGTTTTTT. Translation gives CASRSSGNTGELFF.

V is TRBV7-2 and J is TRBJ2-5, with 11 bases fitting TRBD2. CDR1 and CDR2 (germline): SGHTA, FQGNSA. Unmatched junction bases numbered 3, after V lost 1 base and J lost 2 bases. The CDR3 extends over 16 amino acids. CDR3 sequence reads: CASSLGPSGGQETQYF. CDR3 coding DNA: TGTGCCAGCAGCTTAGGTCCTAGCGGGGGGCAAGAGACCCAGTACTTC.